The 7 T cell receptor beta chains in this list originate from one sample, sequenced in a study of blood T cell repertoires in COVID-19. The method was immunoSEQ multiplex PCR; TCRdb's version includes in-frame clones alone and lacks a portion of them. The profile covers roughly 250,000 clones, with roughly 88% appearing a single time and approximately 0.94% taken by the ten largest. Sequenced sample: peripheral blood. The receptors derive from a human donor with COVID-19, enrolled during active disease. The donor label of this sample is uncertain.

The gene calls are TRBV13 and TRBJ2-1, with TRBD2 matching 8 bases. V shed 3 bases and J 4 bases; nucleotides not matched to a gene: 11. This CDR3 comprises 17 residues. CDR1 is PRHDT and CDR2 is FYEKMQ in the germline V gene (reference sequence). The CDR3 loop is CASSFLPLAETYNEQFF. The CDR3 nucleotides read TGTGCCAGCAGCTTCCTTCCACTAGCGGAAACTTACAATGAGCAGTTCTTC.

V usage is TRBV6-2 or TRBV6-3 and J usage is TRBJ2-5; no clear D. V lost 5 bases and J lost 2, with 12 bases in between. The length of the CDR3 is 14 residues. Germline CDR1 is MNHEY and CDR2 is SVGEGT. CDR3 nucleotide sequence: TGTGCCAGCAGTGAGGCAACGTTTCAAGAGACCCAGTACTTC. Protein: CASSEATFQETQYF.

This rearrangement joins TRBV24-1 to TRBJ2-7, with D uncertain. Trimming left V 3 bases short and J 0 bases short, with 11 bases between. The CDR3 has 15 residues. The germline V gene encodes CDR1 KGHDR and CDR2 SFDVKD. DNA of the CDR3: TGTGCCACCAGTGATGCGCATCCGCACTCCTACGAGCAGTACTTC. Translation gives CATSDAHPHSYEQYF.

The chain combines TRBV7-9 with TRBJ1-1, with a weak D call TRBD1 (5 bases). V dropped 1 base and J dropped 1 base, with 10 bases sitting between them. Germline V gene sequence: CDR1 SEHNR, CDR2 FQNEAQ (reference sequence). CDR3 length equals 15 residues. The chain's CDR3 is CASSLVETANTEAFF. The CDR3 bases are TGTGCCAGCAGCTTAGTAGAGACAGCGAACACTGAAGCTTTCTTT.

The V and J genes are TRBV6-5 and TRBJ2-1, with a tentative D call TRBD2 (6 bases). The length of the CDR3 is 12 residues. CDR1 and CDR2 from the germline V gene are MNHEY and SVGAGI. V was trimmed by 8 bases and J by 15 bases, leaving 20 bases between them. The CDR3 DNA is TGTGCCAGCTCCGGCCTAGGGACTTTCATGTTCTTC. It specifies CASSGLGTFMFF.

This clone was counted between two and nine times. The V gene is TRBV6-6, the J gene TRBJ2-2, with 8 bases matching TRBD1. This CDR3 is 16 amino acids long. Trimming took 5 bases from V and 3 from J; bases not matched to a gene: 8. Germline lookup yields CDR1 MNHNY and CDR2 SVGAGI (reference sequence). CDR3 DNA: TGTGCCAGCAGTCATGACAGGGGCCCGGACACCGGGGAGCTGTTTTTT. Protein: CASSHDRGPDTGELFF.

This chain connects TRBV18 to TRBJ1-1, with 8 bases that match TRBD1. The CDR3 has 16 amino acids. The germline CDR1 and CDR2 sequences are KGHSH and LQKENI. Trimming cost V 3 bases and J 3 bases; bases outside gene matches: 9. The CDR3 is CASSPEAGGAYTEAFF. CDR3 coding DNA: TGTGCCAGCTCACCGGAGGCAGGGGGCGCTTACACTGAAGCTTTCTTT.